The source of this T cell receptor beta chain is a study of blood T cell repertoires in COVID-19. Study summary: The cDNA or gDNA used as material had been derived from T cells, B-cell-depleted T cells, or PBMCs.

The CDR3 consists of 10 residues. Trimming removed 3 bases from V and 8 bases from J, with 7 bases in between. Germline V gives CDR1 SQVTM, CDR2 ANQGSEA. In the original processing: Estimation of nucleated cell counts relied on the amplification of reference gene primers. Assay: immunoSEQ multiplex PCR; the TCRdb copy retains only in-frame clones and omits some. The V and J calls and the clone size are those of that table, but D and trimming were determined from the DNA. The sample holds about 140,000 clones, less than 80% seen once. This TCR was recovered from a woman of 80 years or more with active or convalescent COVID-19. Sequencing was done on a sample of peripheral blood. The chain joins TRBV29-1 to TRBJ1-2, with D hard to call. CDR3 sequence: CSVDHPGYTF. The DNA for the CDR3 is TGCAGCGTTGACCATCCAGGCTACACCTTC.